The 22 T cell receptor beta chains listed next were all sequenced from one sample in a study of metastatic and nonmetastatic thyroid tumors. Every patient underwent thyroid surgery untreated. TCRdb reanalyzed the PCR reads via MiXCR. The sample holds about 85,000 clones; roughly 8.6% are singletons and the top ten take 8.8%. Specimen: blood. The receptors come from a female donor with papillary thyroid cancer or a benign thyroid nodule (not recorded which). Some clones in this sample may be carry-over from other donors' samples.

There are a few counts of this clone. The junction and the germline gene differ at one end; a read error may be behind it. The V gene is TRBV6-1, the J gene TRBJ1-6; TRBD1 is a possible D gene (5 bases). The germline gives CDR1 MNHNS, CDR2 SASEGT. The CDR3 length is 15 residues. The CDR3 here is CASKDGGTYNSPPRF. The CDR3 nucleotides read TGTGCCAGCAAAGATGGGGGTACCTATAATTCACCCCCCCGCTTT.

This clone was observed many times. V gene TRBV6-1 combines with J gene TRBJ1-3, with a tentative D call TRBD1 (5 bases). This CDR3 has 16 amino acids. Germline CDR1 MNHNS, CDR2 SASEGT. V was shortened by 4 bases and J by 2 bases, with 15 bases between the two germline ends. The CDR3 loop reads CASSGGLVRAGNTIYF. In DNA form, the CDR3 reads TGTGCCAGCAGTGGGGGCCTCGTTAGGGCTGGAAACACCATATATTTT.

This clone was observed at least ten times. In DNA, the CDR3 is TGCGCCAGCAGCCGAGGACAGTTGAACACTGAAGCTTTCTTT. Protein product: CASSRGQLNTEAFF. V and J are TRBV4-1 and TRBJ1-1; tentatively, D is TRBD1 (6 bases). The CDR3 contains 14 residues. Germline values: CDR1 MGHRA, CDR2 YSYEKL. Deletions cut 4 bases from V and 0 bases from J, with 9 bases between.

This clone was found many times. The V call is TRBV28, the J call TRBJ1-2, with D tentatively TRBD1 (6 bases). Germline V gene sequence: CDR1 MDHEN, CDR2 SYDVKM. The V end lost 2 bases, the J end lost 5 bases, and 21 bases lay between the germline ends. The CDR3 length is 17 residues. CDR3 sequence reads: CASSLPPPAGQSYGYTF. The DNA for the CDR3 is TGTGCCAGCAGTTTACCGCCCCCCGCGGGACAATCGTATGGCTACACCTTC.

This clone has ten or more counts. The CDR3 DNA reads as TGTGCCAGCAGCTTACTCCGCGGGAGCCAAGAGACCCAGTACTTC. The encoded protein is CASSLLRGSQETQYF. The V gene is TRBV11-2, the J gene TRBJ2-5; 7 bases fit TRBD2. The CDR3 spans 15 residues. J gave up 1 base and V 2 bases, and 4 bases lay outside the gene matches. The germline V gene has CDR1 SGHAT and CDR2 FQNNGV.

In its sample, this clone was seen many times. The CDR3 reads CASSALLAGLTDTQYF. The CDR3, as DNA: TGTGCCAGCAGCGCCTTACTAGCGGGCCTCACAGATACGCAGTATTTT. The chain employs TRBV4-2 and TRBJ2-3; 9 bases are a match to TRBD2. The CDR3 extends over 16 amino acids. Germline CDR1 LGHNA, CDR2 YNFKEQ. Unmatched junction bases numbered 8, after V lost 5 bases and J lost 2 bases.

V is TRBV5-1 and J is TRBJ2-4; D tentatively reads TRBD1 or TRBD2 (5 bases each). Deletions cut 1 base from V and 1 base from J, with 12 bases between. The CDR3 is 16 residues long. Per germline, CDR1 SGHRS and CDR2 YFSETQ. CDR3 in amino acids: CASSLPSGLAKNIQYF. In DNA, the CDR3 is TGCGCCAGCAGCTTGCCATCGGGGCTCGCCAAAAACATTCAGTACTTC.

V usage is TRBV3-1 and J usage is TRBJ2-3; the D gene could be TRBD1 or TRBD2 (5 bases each). The CDR3 loop spans 17 amino acids. V lost 3 bases and J 0 bases, leaving 16 bases between the germline ends. Germline-derived CDR1 and CDR2 are LGHDT and YNNKEL (reference sequence). CDR3 DNA sequence: TGTGCCAGCAGCCACAGTGACCGGGACGGGAGCACAGATACGCAGTATTTT. Its protein is CASSHSDRDGSTDTQYF.

This clone has a count of ten or more. The rearrangement uses TRBV2 and TRBJ2-3; D is tentatively TRBD1 or TRBD2 (5 bases each). CDR1 is SNHLY, CDR2 FYNNEI, per germline. The CDR3 extends over 16 amino acids. The V and J ends lost 7 bases and 0 bases respectively, with 17 bases between them. The CDR3 here is CASIKRLGPSTDTQYF. The CDR3 DNA is TGTGCCAGCATAAAACGGTTGGGACCTAGCACAGATACGCAGTATTTT.

This clone occurred a few times. The chain has TRBV18 and TRBJ2-7, with D uncertain. The CDR3 extends over 14 amino acids. CDR1 KGHSH and CDR2 LQKENI come from the germline V gene. The germline V and J ends were trimmed by 1 base and 0 bases, with 7 bases remaining between them. CDR3 loop: CASSPQDGSYEQYF. In DNA form, the CDR3 reads TGTGCCAGCTCACCACAGGACGGCTCCTACGAGCAGTACTTC.

The chain carries TRBV7-2 and TRBJ2-4, with 8 bases that match TRBD2. The trim removed 3 bases at V and 3 bases at J, leaving 7 bases unmatched. Germline lookup yields CDR1 SGHTA and CDR2 FQGNSA. This CDR3 spans 16 amino acids. The DNA of the CDR3 is TGTGCCAGCAGCTTCGTCGGGGGGGCCGGCAAAAACATTCAGTACTTC. This encodes CASSFVGGAGKNIQYF.

Ten or more counts support this clone. This rearrangement joins TRBV6-1 to TRBJ2-4; TRBD1 aligns across 7 bases. V lost 7 bases and J lost 6; bases outside the gene matches: 9. The CDR3 consists of 14 residues. Germline loops: CDR1 MNHNS, CDR2 SASEGT. As DNA, the CDR3 is TGTGCCAGCAATCCGGGACAGAGGGGAAACATTCAGTACTTC. This translates into CASNPGQRGNIQYF.

The chain carries TRBV27 and TRBJ1-5; D is perhaps TRBD1 (6 bases). The V gene lost 8 bases and the J gene lost 0 bases, with 8 bases spanning the gap. CDR3 length: 13 residues. In germline, CDR1 is MNHEY, CDR2 SMNVEV (reference sequence). In DNA, the CDR3 is TGTGCCAGCGGGGGCAATAGCAATCAGCCCCAGCATTTT. Its translation: CASGGNSNQPQHF.

In this sample, this clone turned up once. It may be a read error: a sequence one base away is much more abundant. The chain recombines TRBV4-1 with TRBJ2-1; 12 bases match TRBD2. Germline loops: CDR1 MGHRA, CDR2 YSYEKL. This CDR3 comprises 20 residues. The CDR3 DNA follows: TGCGCCAGCAGCCAAGAGGAGACTAGCGGGGGAGTTTTTGCCTACAATGAGCAGTCCTTC. It specifies CASSQEETSGGVFAYNEQSF.

V and J are TRBV7-4 and TRBJ1-4, with D possibly matching TRBD1 (6 bases). V was cut by 5 bases and J by 8 bases, with 21 bases left in between. Germline CDR1 SGHVT, CDR2 SQSDAQ. The CDR3 totals 16 residues. CDR3 sequence: CASSHRDTYRKEKLFF. In DNA form, the CDR3 reads TGTGCCAGCAGCCACCGGGACACTTACAGAAAAGAAAAACTGTTTTTT.

This clone was found many times. The chain is built from TRBV5-6 and TRBJ2-1; 7 nucleotides match TRBD1. After removal of 5 bases from V and 4 bases from J, the junction contained 9 bases not matched to a gene. The V gene's germline CDR1 is SGHDT and CDR2 YYEEEE. The CDR3 has 15 residues. CDR3 loop: CASSLPGQLYNEQFF. The CDR3 bases are TGTGCCAGCAGTCTTCCGGGACAGCTATACAATGAGCAGTTCTTC. The whole variable domain, filled in from reference TRBV5-6 and TRBJ2-1, reads DAGVTQSPTHLIKTRGQQVTLRCSPKSGHDTVSWYQQALGQGPQFIFQYYEEEERQRGNFPDRFSGHQFPNYSSELNVNALLLGDSALYLCASSLPGQLYNEQFFGPGTRLTVL.

The chain joins TRBV20-1 to TRBJ1-6; 8 bases map to TRBD1. This CDR3 has 16 residues. CDR1 is DFQATT, CDR2 SNEGSKA, per germline (reference sequence). V shed 0 bases and J 6 bases; nucleotides not matched to a gene: 7. This CDR3 is CSAREPTGVGNSPLHF. For the CDR3, the DNA is TGCAGTGCTAGAGAGCCGACAGGGGTGGGTAATTCACCCCTCCACTTT.

This clone was seen at least ten times. The chain employs TRBV6-1 and TRBJ2-7, with D possibly matching TRBD2 (5 bases). This CDR3 spans 13 amino acids. Trimming shortened V by 4 bases and J by 3 bases, and 10 bases separated the two germline ends. Germline loops: CDR1 MNHNS, CDR2 SASEGT. In DNA form, the CDR3 reads TGTGCCAGCAGTGTGGACGGACTCTACGAGCAGTACTTC. Protein sequence: CASSVDGLYEQYF.

This clone was observed many times. The V gene is TRBV7-2, the J gene TRBJ2-5; D is possibly TRBD1 or TRBD2 (6 bases each). This CDR3 region has 17 residues. Deletions cut 4 bases from V and 4 bases from J, with 22 bases between. The V gene's germline CDR1 is SGHTA and CDR2 FQGNSA. DNA for the CDR3: TGTGCCAGCAGCTCCCTAGCGTGGGGGCGGGACGCAGAGACCCAGTACTTC. Its translation is CASSSLAWGRDAETQYF. Full variable domain (outside the CDR3, taken from reference TRBV7-2 and TRBJ2-5): GAGVSQSPSNKVTEKGKDVELRCDPISGHTALYWYRQSLGQGLEFLIYFQGNSAPDKSGLPSDRFSAERTGGSVSTLTIQRTQQEDSAVYLCASSSLAWGRDAETQYFGPGTRLLVL.

This clone was counted many times. V and J are TRBV2 and TRBJ1-1, with 10 positions matching TRBD1. V lost 9 bases, J lost 1 base, and 2 bases stayed unmatched. The CDR3 is made up of 13 amino acids. Per the germline V gene, CDR1 is SNHLY and CDR2 is FYNNEI. CDR3 sequence: CARGQGTNTEAFF. The CDR3 DNA is TGTGCCAGGGGACAGGGGACGAACACTGAAGCTTTCTTT.

There are many counts of this clone. CDR3 residues: CASTRQRANTEAFF. In DNA, the CDR3 is TGTGCCAGCACCCGGCAGAGGGCGAACACTGAAGCTTTCTTT. The genes are TRBV2 and TRBJ1-1; D gene unclear. This CDR3 contains 14 residues. V lost 7 bases and J 1 base, leaving 13 bases between the germline ends. Germline CDR1 and CDR2: SNHLY and FYNNEI.

Concerning this clone: At one end the junction does not follow the germline gene, possibly because of a read error. This chain joins TRBV5-6 and TRBJ2-7, with 8 bases fitting TRBD1. CDR1 is SGHDT and CDR2 is YYEEEE in the germline V gene. This CDR3 contains 14 residues. CDR3 amino acids: CASSRRTGKHDQYF. In nucleotides, the CDR3 is TGTGCCAGCAGCCGGAGGACAGGGAAGCACGATCAGTACTTC.